The 13 T cell receptor beta chains listed next were all sequenced from one sample in a study of blood T cell repertoires in COVID-19. Assay used: immunoSEQ multiplex PCR; TCRdb lists only in-frame clones, some missing. The table shows tens of thousands of clones, with approximately 80% occurring only once. The specimen sequenced was peripheral blood. The receptors stem from a woman in her 70s with active or convalescent COVID-19.

This clone appeared a single time. V gene TRBV7-9 combines with J gene TRBJ2-4; TRBD1 matches 7 bases. This CDR3 region has 15 residues. Germline CDR1 is SEHNR and CDR2 is FQNEAQ (reference sequence). With 3 bases clipped from V and 9 bases from J, the junction kept 11 bases outside the gene matches. Here the CDR3 reads CASSLGRAGDSIQYF. The CDR3 DNA is TGTGCCAGCAGCTTGGGACGGGCAGGGGACAGCATTCAGTACTTC.

This clone was counted a few times. The rearrangement joins TRBV7-2 to TRBJ1-2; D is perhaps TRBD1 (5 bases). Germline CDR1 SGHTA, CDR2 FQGNSA. The CDR3 contains 15 residues. Trimming left V 0 bases short and J 4 bases short, with 12 bases between. The CDR3 DNA sequence: TGTGCCAGCAGCTTAGCGCGGGACCCCCTCTATGGCTACACCTTC. Residues: CASSLARDPLYGYTF.

The chain recombines TRBV5-4 with TRBJ1-1; D is unclear. Germline-derived CDR1 and CDR2 are SGHNT and YYREEE (reference sequence). This CDR3 region has 13 residues. V dropped 0 bases and J dropped 3 bases, with 6 bases sitting between them. In nucleotides, the CDR3 is TGTGCCAGCAGCTTGGAACGGGACACTGAAGCTTTCTTT. Translation gives CASSLERDTEAFF.

This chain joins TRBV29-1 and TRBJ2-6, with 7 bases that match TRBD1. This CDR3 is built from 14 residues. The germline CDR1 and CDR2 sequences are SQVTM and ANQGSEA. The V gene end was trimmed by 6 bases and the J gene end by 2 bases; junction bases not matched to a gene: 4. CDR3 nucleotide sequence: TGCAGCGTGAGACAGGGCGCTGGGGCCAACGTCCTGACTTTC. Protein: CSVRQGAGANVLTF.

The genes are TRBV6-5 and TRBJ1-3; possible D gene TRBD1, 5 bases. The germline CDR1 and CDR2 sequences are MNHEY and SVGAGI. The length of the CDR3 is 15 residues. Between the trimmed V and J ends, which lost 4 bases and 1 base, there was a span of 11 bases. CDR3 DNA sequence: TGTGCCAGCAGTTGGGGCAGGGAATCTGGAAACACCATATATTTT. Translation gives CASSWGRESGNTIYF.

This rearrangement joins TRBV28 to TRBJ1-2, with a tentative D call TRBD1 (5 bases). Trimming took off 7 bases at V and 4 bases at J, with 16 bases between the two ends. This CDR3 contains 14 residues. CDR1 is MDHEN, CDR2 SYDVKM, per germline. The CDR3 region is CASTLGGTSYGYTF. The CDR3 DNA sequence: TGTGCCAGCACCTTGGGGGGGACCAGCTATGGCTACACCTTC.

The chain couples TRBV27 to TRBJ2-7; TRBD1 matches 8 bases. This CDR3 comprises 13 residues. J was trimmed by 6 bases and V by 5 bases; bases with no gene match: 6. Looked up from germline, CDR1 is MNHEY and CDR2 is SMNVEV (reference sequence). CDR3 amino acids: CASSSGQGSEQYF. CDR3 DNA sequence: TGTGCCAGCAGTAGCGGACAGGGCTCCGAGCAGTACTTC.

CDR3 loop: CASSRSGGDYEAFF. CDR3 nucleotide sequence: TGTGCCAGCAGCCGGAGCGGCGGGGACTATGAAGCTTTCTTT. J is TRBJ1-1 and V is TRBV5-4; TRBD1 is a possible D gene (5 bases). Trimming stripped 4 bases from V and 7 bases from J, with 17 bases between. This CDR3 comprises 14 residues. CDR1 SGHNT and CDR2 YYREEE come from the germline V gene (reference sequence).

This clone was observed once. The V and J genes are TRBV19 and TRBJ1-3; 7 bases agree with TRBD1. The CDR3 has 14 residues. The germline V gene encodes CDR1 LNHDA and CDR2 SQIVND (reference sequence). The V and J ends lost 7 bases and 5 bases, in that order; junction bases with no gene match: 8. CDR3 in amino acids: CASIPAQGRNTIYF. For the CDR3, the DNA is TGTGCCAGTATCCCCGCACAGGGGCGAAACACCATATATTTT.

The chain is built from TRBV28 and TRBJ2-4, with 7 positions matching TRBD1. The V gene's germline CDR1 is MDHEN and CDR2 SYDVKM. The CDR3 is made up of 13 amino acids. J lost 9 bases, V lost 6 bases, and 8 bases had no gene match. This CDR3 is CASRNDRASIQYF. The DNA of the CDR3 is TGTGCCAGCAGAAACGACAGGGCCAGCATTCAGTACTTC.

V is TRBV3-1 (or the pseudogene TRBV3-2) and J is TRBJ1-3, with D perhaps TRBD1 (6 bases). The CDR3 totals 16 residues. CDR1 is LGHDT, CDR2 YNNKEL, per germline (reference sequence). The germline V and J ends were trimmed by 3 bases and 0 bases, with 12 bases remaining between them. CDR3 loop: CASSHAGASSGNTIYF. CDR3 DNA sequence: TGTGCCAGCAGCCACGCAGGGGCGAGCTCTGGAAACACCATATATTTT.

The rearrangement joins TRBV4-1 to TRBJ1-1, with D perhaps matching TRBD1 (6 bases). The germline CDR1 and CDR2 sequences are MGHRA and YSYEKL. Between the trimmed V and J ends, which lost 1 base and 9 bases, there was a span of 24 bases. The CDR3 has 17 amino acids. As DNA, the CDR3 is TGCGCCAGCAGCCAAGCTACTACGGCCGGGACACAGGGTAAAGCTTTCTTT. This encodes CASSQATTAGTQGKAFF.

The J gene is TRBJ1-2, the V gene TRBV19, with 8 bases that match TRBD1. The length of the CDR3 is 13 residues. The trim removed 7 bases at V and 8 bases at J, leaving 9 bases unmatched. Germline CDR1 LNHDA, CDR2 SQIVND (reference sequence). DNA of the CDR3: TGTGCCAGTACTGCACAGGGGGTGGAGGGCTACACCTTC. It encodes CASTAQGVEGYTF. Based on the CDR3 plus reference TRBV19 and TRBJ1-2, the full variable domain is DGGITQSPKYLFRKEGQNVTLSCEQNLNHDAMYWYRQDPGQGLRLIYYSQIVNDFQKGDIAEGYSVSREKKESFPLTVTSAQKNPTAFYLCASTAQGVEGYTFGSGTRLTVV.